A single sample gave rise to the 5 T cell receptor beta chains below, sequenced in a study of Ad26.COV2.S vaccination and SARS-CoV-2 variants (dated by TCRdb to about 2021). Libraries were made using the immunoSEQ multiplex PCR assay. TCRdb limited this immuneACCESS table to in-frame rearrangements with V and J called. A share of clones is missing; checked studies link under half to unresolved V genes, and the rest is unexplained. The sample table holds roughly 150,000 clones, of which around 86% were seen once. The leading ten clones occupy 5% of the sample. The sample's time point label, decoded: individuals recovered from natural SARS-CoV-2 infection. Sequences were derived from peripheral blood, sampled after recovery from COVID-19. These receptors came from a human donor who had recovered from COVID-19.

V usage is TRBV3-1 (or the pseudogene TRBV3-2) and J usage is TRBJ1-2, with D unclear. Trimming took off 0 bases at V and 8 bases at J, with 7 bases between the two ends. Germline lookup yields CDR1 LGHDT and CDR2 YNNKEL (reference sequence). This CDR3 is 12 amino acids long. For the CDR3, the DNA is TGTGCCAGCAGCCAAGAAAGGAAGGGCTACACCTTC. Its translation is CASSQERKGYTF.

This chain uses TRBV27 with TRBJ2-1, with D perhaps being TRBD1 or TRBD2 (5 bases each). Trimming removed 6 bases at V and 0 bases at J, with 9 bases between. This CDR3 is 14 amino acids long. CDR1 and CDR2 from the germline V gene are MNHEY and SMNVEV (reference sequence). CDR3 amino acids: CASSDSGSYNEQFF. CDR3 DNA sequence: TGTGCCAGCAGCGACAGCGGCTCCTACAATGAGCAGTTCTTC.

The rearrangement uses TRBV4-3 and TRBJ2-1, with 8 bases lining up with TRBD2. Germline V gives CDR1 LGHNA, CDR2 YSLEER. The J segment lost 3 bases and the V segment lost 0 bases, leaving 13 bases of the junction unmatched. This CDR3 spans 19 amino acids. CDR3 bases: TGCGCCAGCAGCCAAGATATCGAAGCGGGGGACCTGTACTACAATGAGCAGTTCTTC. This sequence encodes CASSQDIEAGDLYYNEQFF.

In its sample, this clone was seen a few times. The chain employs TRBV5-1 and TRBJ1-1; 8 bases fit TRBD1. The CDR3 is 13 amino acids. CDR1 and CDR2 from the germline V gene are SGHRS and YFSETQ. After removal of 7 bases from V and 5 bases from J, the junction contained 7 bases not matched to a gene. The CDR3 DNA reads TGCGCCAGCGGCTCAGGGGGCAGGACTGAAGCTTTCTTT. Protein: CASGSGGRTEAFF.

The table lists this clone with a count of one. V gene TRBV5-1 combines with J gene TRBJ1-1; D uncertain. From germline, CDR1 is SGHRS and CDR2 YFSETQ. The CDR3 has 13 amino acids. The germline V and J ends were trimmed by 1 base and 1 base, with 5 bases remaining between them. The CDR3: CASSLFENTEAFF. The CDR3, as DNA: TGCGCCAGCAGCTTGTTCGAGAACACTGAAGCTTTCTTT.